Listed below are T cell receptor beta chains from one sample, sequenced in a study of identical twins' blood T cells. TCRdb independently ran MiXCR on the 5' RACE reads; one entry per CDR3 protein. The data hold 300,000 to 400,000 distinct CDR3 sequences, with under 30% observed a single time. The sequenced material came from PBMCs. These receptor sequences come from a woman aged 18 to 50 in good health. Both conserved end residues are part of each CDR3. The D gene is left open where the match is weak. Size is omitted from some rows. Given values are once, few, many or a class for expanded clones.

TRBJ2-1	-	-	TRBV19	TGTGCCAGTAGTATCGTTAACAATGAGCAGTTCTTC	CASSIVNNEQFF
TRBJ2-3	-	-	TRBV12-3/TRBV12-4	TGTGCCAACAGTTTGGGTAATACGCAGTATTTT	CANSLGNTQYF
TRBJ1-6	-	TRBD1	TRBV27	TGTGCCAGCAGTCGACAGGGGGGTAATTCACCCCTCCACTTT	CASSRQGGNSPLHF
TRBJ2-1	-	TRBD2	TRBV5-4	TGTGCCAGCAGCAGGACTAGCGGAGGATTCAATGAGCAGTTCTTC	CASSRTSGGFNEQFF
TRBJ1-2	-	-	TRBV18	TGTGCCAACGGGGGCTGGGACTATGGCTACACCTTC	CANGGWDYGYTF
TRBJ1-1	few	-	TRBV3-1	TGTGCCAGCAGCCAGGCAGGGTGGGCTGAAGCTTTCTTT	CASSQAGWAEAFF
TRBJ1-2	many	-	TRBV29-1	TGCAGCGTTGTGTACCCGTGGACAGCTAACTATGGCTACACCTTC	CSVVYPWTANYGYTF
TRBJ2-3	few	-	TRBV9	TGTGCCAGCAGCGCCGAATCTAGCGGCCAGGGGGCAGATACGCAGTATTTT	CASSAESSGQGADTQYF
TRBJ2-4	once	TRBD2	TRBV5-1	TGCGCCAGCAGCTTAACGGGACTAGCGGGCCAAAACATTCAGTACTTC	CASSLTGLAGQNIQYF
TRBJ2-2	few	TRBD2	TRBV11-3	TGTGCCAGCAGCGGGGGACTAGCCCCCGGGGAGCTGTTTTTT	CASSGGLAPGELFF
TRBJ2-5	-	-	TRBV11-3	TGTGCCAGCAGACCAGGGTTGGGTTTGGAGACCCAGTACTTC	CASRPGLGLETQYF
TRBJ2-5	-	-	TRBV20-1	TGCAGTGCTACCGTCGGACAAGCTCAAGAGACCCAGTACTTC	CSATVGQAQETQYF
TRBJ2-1	-	TRBD2	TRBV19	TGTGCCAGTAGTATCAGAGGGACTAGCGGGAGTGATGAGCAGTTCTTC	CASSIRGTSGSDEQFF
TRBJ2-1	-	TRBD2	TRBV10-1	TGCGCCAGCAGCGCCACTAGCGGGGGGTTCAATGAGCAGTTCTTC	CASSATSGGFNEQFF
TRBJ2-2	-	-	TRBV20-1	TGCAGTGCTAGGGCCTCGGGGAGCACCGGGGAGCTGTTTTTT	CSARASGSTGELFF
TRBJ2-1	-	-	TRBV15	TGTGCCACCAGCAGAGCCGACTACAATGAGCAGTTCTTC	CATSRADYNEQFF
TRBJ2-1	-	-	TRBV5-1	TGCGCCAGCGGCTGGGGGCTAGCGGATGCTTACAATGAGCAGTTCTTC	CASGWGLADAYNEQFF
TRBJ2-5	few	-	TRBV2	TGTGCCAGCACGTCTTGGCCTCAAGAGACCCAGTACTTC	CASTSWPQETQYF
TRBJ2-7	-	-	TRBV20-1	TGCAGCCCTTTGACTTATTCCCCCTTTGTCGAGCAGTACTTC	CSPLTYSPFVEQYF
TRBJ1-4	many	-	TRBV12-3/TRBV12-4	TGTGCCAGCAGTTTAGTTGGGAGTACTAATGAAAAACTGTTTTTT	CASSLVGSTNEKLFF
TRBJ1-5	few	-	TRBV20-1	TGCAGTGCTGGGGGGGTGGGGGATGGCGGCAATCAGCCCCAGCATTTT	CSAGGVGDGGNQPQHF
TRBJ1-1	-	-	TRBV7-6	TGTGCCAGCAGCTTAAAACTGGGACGAACTACTGAAGCTTTCTTT	CASSLKLGRTTEAFF
TRBJ2-3	-	TRBD1	TRBV5-4	TGTGCCAGCAGCGCAACGGACAGGTCAGATACGCAGTATTTT	CASSATDRSDTQYF
TRBJ1-1	few	-	TRBV28	TGTGCCAGCAGCAACGGACGATTCACTGAAGCTTTCTTT	CASSNGRFTEAFF
TRBJ1-1	few	-	TRBV20-1	TGCAGTGCTAGAATCACGGACACTGAAGCTTTCTTT	CSARITDTEAFF
TRBJ1-1	-	-	TRBV14	TGTGCCAGCAGCCTCCTTACAGGGAAGGCTGAAGCTTTCTTT	CASSLLTGKAEAFF
TRBJ1-3	-	-	TRBV20-1	TGCAGTGCCAGGGGCTCGCATGGAAACACCATATATTTT	CSARGSHGNTIYF
TRBJ1-3	few	TRBD1	TRBV12-3/TRBV12-4	TGTGCCAGCAGTGCAGGGGGCTCTGGAAACACCATATATTTT	CASSAGGSGNTIYF
TRBJ2-5	few	-	TRBV27	TGTGCCAGCAGTCTCTACCCGGCGGGGAGCTGGGTTCAGACCCAGTACTTC	CASSLYPAGSWVQTQYF
TRBJ1-2	once	-	TRBV21-1	TGTGCCAGCGAGAGACAGGTCCCACCGGCGGGCTACGCCTTC	CASERQVPPAGYAF
TRBJ1-4	few	-	TRBV14	TGTGCCAGCAGCCCTGGGTCCCGGAAACTGTTTTTT	CASSPGSRKLFF
TRBJ2-5	few	-	TRBV12-3/TRBV12-4	TGTGCCAGCAGTTTGTATGTCTTGGGGCAAGAGACCCAGTACTTC	CASSLYVLGQETQYF
TRBJ1-6	-	-	TRBV6-5	TGTGCCAGCAGCGACAACCATAATTCACCCCTCCACTTT	CASSDNHNSPLHF
TRBJ2-3	-	-	TRBV2	TGTTCTCTAACGGGGCAGGGAGCAGATACGCAGTATTTT	CSLTGQGADTQYF
TRBJ1-1	-	-	TRBV29-1	TGCAGCGTAATGGTGGGCCAGGGCACTGAAGCTTTCTTT	CSVMVGQGTEAFF
TRBJ1-5	-	-	TRBV7-8	TGTGCCAGCAGCTTAGGTCTCGGGGGGGCCCCTAATCAGCTCCAGCATTTT	CASSLGLGGAPNQLQHF
TRBJ1-2	-	-	TRBV10-3	TGTGCCATCAGACTCCTACAGAGCTATGGCTACACCTTC	CAIRLLQSYGYTF
TRBJ2-7	-	TRBD1	TRBV3-1	TGTGCCAGCAGCCAAACAGGGGTATACGAGCAGTACTTC	CASSQTGVYEQYF
TRBJ2-1	-	-	TRBV11-1	TGTGCCAGCAGCCCCGACCCATTTCTGTACAATGAGCAGCTCTTC	CASSPDPFLYNEQLF
TRBJ2-1	-	-	TRBV29-1	TGCAGCGTTGCGACAGTCTCCTACAATGAGCAGTTCTTC	CSVATVSYNEQFF
TRBJ2-1	few	TRBD1	TRBV19	TGTGCCCGGCGACAGGGATCGTACAATGAGCAGTTCTTC	CARRQGSYNEQFF
TRBJ2-1	-	-	TRBV5-8	TGTGCCAGCAGCTTGGTTTCAAGAGACAATGAGCAGTTCTTC	CASSLVSRDNEQFF
TRBJ1-1	many	-	TRBV29-1	TGCAGCGGGGGAAACACTGAAGCTTTCTTT	CSGGNTEAFF
TRBJ1-1	many	TRBD1	TRBV6-6	TGTGCCAGCAGTTACAACCGGGACAGGGGGCTGAACACTGAAGCTTTCTTT	CASSYNRDRGLNTEAFF
TRBJ1-1	-	TRBD1	TRBV13	TGTGCCAGCAGCAAGAACAGGGGAAACACTGAAGCTTTCTTT	CASSKNRGNTEAFF
TRBJ1-2	many	TRBD1	TRBV29-1	TGCAGCGTTGAAGATCGTGGCAGGGGGCATGGCTACACCTTC	CSVEDRGRGHGYTF
TRBJ1-1	once	-	TRBV13	TGTGCCAGCAGCTTAGGGCCGAGGGGCTCGTGCACTGAAGCTTTCTTT	CASSLGPRGSCTEAFF
TRBJ2-1	few	TRBD2	TRBV29-1	TGCAGCGTACTCGGACTAGCGGGAGTTCCTGAGCAGTTCTTC	CSVLGLAGVPEQFF
TRBJ2-1	-	-	TRBV29-1	TGCAGCGTTGAAGTTAGAGCTAGCCGGACCGATGAGCAGTTCTTC	CSVEVRASRTDEQFF
TRBJ1-2	many	-	TRBV3-1	TGTGCCAGCAGCCTATCGAGCCTGATGAACTATGGCTACACCTTC	CASSLSSLMNYGYTF
TRBJ2-1	few	TRBD1	TRBV2	TGTGCCAGTACAGGGGCCCTAACTTACAATGAGCAGTTCTTC	CASTGALTYNEQFF
TRBJ1-1	few	-	TRBV19	TGTGCCAGTAGCCCCCCTCGGGATGGACGGTACACTGAAGCTTTCTTT	CASSPPRDGRYTEAFF
TRBJ2-5	-	-	TRBV5-1	TGCGCCAGCAGCTTGTCGTGGGAAACCCAGTACTTC	CASSLSWETQYF
TRBJ2-2	few	TRBD2	TRBV20-1	TGCAGTGCTAGGACTAGCGAGAACACCGGGGAGCTGTTTTTT	CSARTSENTGELFF